The present T cell receptor beta chain was sequenced within a study of post-analysis software for immune sequencing data. Libraries were made from TCR beta cDNA, and they carried unique molecular identifiers. TCRdb reanalysed the PCR reads using MiXCR and keeps one entry per CDR3 protein. The sample consists of hundreds of thousands of distinct CDR3 sequences, under 55% of them appearing once. The CDR3 runs 12 residues. Per germline, CDR1 ENHRY and CDR2 SYGVKD. V was trimmed by 11 bases and J by 11 bases, leaving 21 bases between them. Only a few counts were recorded for this clonotype. The antigen is not known. Study results and limitations: Significantly decreased normalized Chao1 diversity was recorded for multiple sclerosis patients relative to controls. Relative to controls, patients had about five TRBV segments at higher frequency, with TRBV5-6, TRBV5-1 and TRBV20-1 among these. The authors found that F measure strongly co-clustered same-batch samples.

The clonotype was recovered from a girl aged 10 to 17 with multiple sclerosis. The sample was blood. This rearrangement joins TRBV10-3 to TRBJ2-5, with no clear D. The CDR3 loop reads CASRTGRNEQYF. CDR3 sequence (DNA): TGTGCCTCCCGGACCGGCCGGAATGAGCAGTACTTC.